This T cell receptor (beta chain) was identified in a study of cytomegalovirus exposure and HLA in healthy donors. The study's findings and limits: Reportedly, cytomegalovirus status was diagnosed with high sensitivity and specificity. A list of around 160 TCR beta chains associated with cytomegalovirus was given. Later analysis suggested most CMV-associated TCR beta chains were HLA-restricted.

Germline trimming cut 1 base from V and 0 bases from J; bases unmatched to any gene: 12. Germline assignment: CDR1 LNHDA and CDR2 SQIVND (reference sequence). The CDR3 length is 19 residues. On this clone: The antigen is undetermined.

It was with 60 Vbeta and 13 Jbeta primers that the PCR ran. Produced via immunoSEQ multiplex PCR; TCRdb's table is partial and in-frame only. The table has about 130,000 clones, about 82% seen once. The receptor was derived from a man aged 30 to 45 in good health. Sequencing was carried out using PBMCs. The chain is built from TRBV19 and TRBJ1-5, with 7 bases fitting TRBD1. The CDR3 spells CASSIGEWRDSLSNQPQHF. Here the CDR3 DNA reads TGTGCCAGTAGTATAGGTGAATGGAGGGACAGCCTTAGCAATCAGCCCCAGCATTTT.